The 21 T cell receptor beta chains listed next were all sequenced from one sample in a study of T-cell reconstitution after alpha-beta-depleted transplantation in children. As it was prepared, the TCRbeta library received unique molecular identifiers. MiXCR was run by TCRdb on the PCR reads, yielding one entry per CDR3 protein. The sample yields about 370,000 distinct CDR3 sequences, 20% seen once. This material consisted of PBMCs from the stem cell graft donor, taken from the stem cell graft. Receptors were obtained from a human donor who donated a stem cell graft to a child with acute myeloid leukemia.

This clonotype was seen a few times. The rearrangement links TRBV5-1 to TRBJ2-1; D not certain. Trimming removed 0 bases at V and 7 bases at J, with 11 bases between. CDR3 length equals 14 residues. Germline V CDR1 and CDR2: SGHRS, YFSETQ. The CDR3 DNA reads as TGCGCCAGCAGCTTGGGGGCCCCCGTTAATGAGCAGTTCTTC. It specifies CASSLGAPVNEQFF.

This clonotype was seen repeatedly, ten times or more. V usage is TRBV27 and J usage is TRBJ2-1, with 9 bases fitting TRBD2. The CDR3 extends over 15 amino acids. Germline CDR1 is MNHEY and CDR2 is SMNVEV (reference sequence). With 2 bases clipped from V and 8 bases from J, the junction kept 7 bases outside the gene matches. CDR3 in amino acids: CASSLVAGVRDEQFF. The CDR3 DNA is TGTGCCAGCAGTTTAGTAGCGGGAGTTCGCGATGAGCAGTTCTTC.

This clonotype has a handful of counts. The chain couples TRBV6-4 to TRBJ2-1, with 8 bases that match TRBD2. J was trimmed by 4 bases and V by 3 bases; bases with no gene match: 8. Germline CDR1 and CDR2: MRHNA and SNTAGT. The CDR3 runs 16 residues. CDR3 sequence (DNA): TGTGCCAGCAGTGAAAGGGGACTAGGAGGTTACAATGAGCAGTTCTTC. Translating it yields CASSERGLGGYNEQFF.

Ten or more counts support this clonotype. The V and J genes are TRBV29-1 and TRBJ2-1; D is possibly TRBD2 (6 bases). V gave up 2 bases and J gave up 4 bases, with 12 bases separating them. Germline V gives CDR1 SQVTM, CDR2 ANQGSEA. The CDR3 sequence is 14 residues long. As DNA, the CDR3 is TGCAGCGTTGAAAGGGTAGCGGATTACAATGAGCAGTTCTTC. The encoded protein is CSVERVADYNEQFF.

The chain carries TRBV9 and TRBJ2-1; D possibly uses TRBD1 or TRBD2 (5 bases each). Trimming took off 0 bases at V and 3 bases at J, with 10 bases between the two ends. In germline, CDR1 is SGDLS, CDR2 YYNGEE. The CDR3 has 15 amino acids. The CDR3 sequence: CASSVAGRDYNEQFF. The CDR3 DNA reads as TGTGCCAGCAGCGTAGCGGGACGGGACTACAATGAGCAGTTCTTC.

The chain links TRBV18 to TRBJ2-5, with D hard to call. Germline CDR1 KGHSH, CDR2 LQKENI. This CDR3 is built from 15 residues. V was clipped by 3 bases and J by 1 base, with 12 bases between them. The CDR3 reads CASSPQRQSQETQYF. The CDR3 DNA follows: TGTGCCAGCTCACCCCAACGGCAGTCCCAAGAGACCCAGTACTTC.

This clonotype turned up a few times. The chain has TRBV20-1 and TRBJ2-5; the D gene is possibly TRBD2 (5 bases). CDR3 length: 16 residues. The V gene lost 1 base and the J gene lost 0 bases, with 15 bases spanning the gap. Germline lookup yields CDR1 DFQATT and CDR2 SNEGSKA (reference sequence). CDR3 residues: CSARGRAANNQETQYF. As DNA, the CDR3 is TGCAGTGCTAGAGGTCGAGCGGCCAATAACCAAGAGACCCAGTACTTC.

As DNA, the CDR3 is TGCGCCAGCAGCCAAGGGCCTAGCGGAGACTACGAGCAGTACTTC. This encodes CASSQGPSGDYEQYF. V gene TRBV4-1 combines with J gene TRBJ2-7; 7 bases line up with TRBD2. Germline V lookup: CDR1 MGHRA, CDR2 YSYEKL. Germline trimming cut 1 base from V and 3 bases from J; bases unmatched to any gene: 6. CDR3 length: 15 amino acids.

Worth noting for this clonotype: The DNA is omitted, as the CDR3 cannot be located on it reliably, and the CDR3 follows TCRdb's listing. This rearrangement joins TRBV5-1 to TRBJ2-7. Counting both end residues, the CDR3 totals 13 amino acids. Germline lookup yields CDR1 SGHRS and CDR2 YFSETQ. The CDR3: CASTSGTSWEQYF.

In its sample, this clonotype was seen a few times. V and J are TRBV5-5 and TRBJ2-2, with 9 bases lining up with TRBD1. Germline CDR1 and CDR2: SGHKS and YYEKEE (reference sequence). CDR3 length: 16 amino acids. Unmatched junction bases numbered 3, after V lost 3 bases and J lost 0 bases. This CDR3 reads CASSSRTGANTGELFF. Written as DNA, the CDR3 is TGTGCCAGCAGCTCGAGGACAGGGGCGAACACCGGGGAGCTGTTTTTT.

This clonotype was detected ten times or more. The V and J genes are TRBV20-1 and TRBJ1-2, with D uncertain. The V end was cut by 0 bases, the J end by 4 bases, with 6 bases between. The CDR3 runs 12 residues. CDR1 is DFQATT, CDR2 SNEGSKA, per germline (reference sequence). The DNA for the CDR3 is TGCAGTGCTAGAGATGGGGTCTATGGCTACACCTTC. Protein product: CSARDGVYGYTF.

This chain connects TRBV28 to TRBJ2-1, with TRBD1 identical over 8 bases. The germline V gene has CDR1 MDHEN and CDR2 SYDVKM. The CDR3 sequence is 19 residues long. V gave up 2 bases and J gave up 8 bases; unmatched junction bases: 20. As DNA, the CDR3 is TGTGCCAGCAGTTTAAGTTTTAGGCAGGGGGCCGCTTTTGTCGATGAGCAGTTCTTC. Translation: CASSLSFRQGAAFVDEQFF.

A few counts support this clonotype. The chain is built from TRBV12-3 or TRBV12-4 and TRBJ2-3, with 7 positions matching TRBD2. The CDR3 has 14 residues. The V gene end was trimmed by 3 bases and the J gene end by 4 bases; junction bases not matched to a gene: 4. The CDR3 sequence is CASSFGGGSDTQYF. The CDR3 DNA follows: TGTGCCAGCAGTTTTGGGGGAGGGTCAGATACGCAGTATTTT.

This chain joins TRBV28 and TRBJ2-7, with 10 bases identical to TRBD1. After removal of 2 bases from V and 5 bases from J, the junction contained 6 bases not matched to a gene. The germline V gene has CDR1 MDHEN and CDR2 SYDVKM. CDR3 length: 15 amino acids. CDR3 sequence: CASSLTGQGKDEQYF. For the CDR3, the DNA is TGTGCCAGCAGTTTAACGGGACAGGGGAAAGACGAGCAGTACTTC.

The V gene is TRBV2, the J gene TRBJ2-1; the match to TRBD2 covers 7 bases. The junction had 3 bases not matched to a gene; V was cut back by 2 bases and J by 2 bases. Germline CDR1 and CDR2: SNHLY and FYNNEI. The CDR3 is 15 residues long. The CDR3 DNA sequence: TGTGCCAGCAGTGAACGTCGGGGGGCCTACAATGAGCAGTTCTTC. Residues: CASSERRGAYNEQFF.

This clonotype was observed at least ten times. DNA for the CDR3: TGCAGCGTTGGGTTGGGGGGGTCCTACGAGCAGTACTTC. It translates to CSVGLGGSYEQYF. V and J are TRBV29-1 and TRBJ2-7; 7 nucleotides align to TRBD2. CDR3 length: 13 amino acids. Per the germline V gene, CDR1 is SQVTM and CDR2 is ANQGSEA. After removal of 4 bases from V and 1 base from J, the junction contained 4 bases not matched to a gene.

This clonotype was observed a few times. This chain connects TRBV10-3 to TRBJ2-7; no reliable D call. Trimming cost V 3 bases and J 0 bases, with 6 bases left between them. Germline-derived CDR1 and CDR2 are ENHRY and SYGVKD. The CDR3 runs to 13 residues. The chain's CDR3 is CAISDSFSYEQYF. The CDR3 DNA reads as TGTGCCATCAGTGACAGTTTCTCCTACGAGCAGTACTTC.

This clonotype came up a few times. The chain joins TRBV7-8 to TRBJ1-3; possible D gene TRBD1, 5 bases. CDR3 length: 19 amino acids. The V gene lost 2 bases and the J gene lost 0 bases, with 20 bases spanning the gap. CDR1 and CDR2 from the germline V gene are SGHVS and FQNEAQ. This CDR3 reads CASSLIPRQPTSSGNTIYF. CDR3 bases: TGTGCCAGCAGCTTAATCCCTAGACAGCCAACCAGCTCTGGAAACACCATATATTTT.

This clonotype was found many times. V gene TRBV5-1 combines with J gene TRBJ2-5; D unclear. CDR1 SGHRS and CDR2 YFSETQ come from the germline V gene. V was pared by 1 base and J by 0 bases, with 1 base between. The CDR3 extends over 12 amino acids. The CDR3 protein is CASSLNQETQYF. The CDR3 coding sequence is TGCGCCAGCAGCTTGAACCAAGAGACCCAGTACTTC.

The sample holds a few counts of this clonotype. This chain connects TRBV12-3 or TRBV12-4 to TRBJ2-5; TRBD1 matches at 11 bases. After removal of 3 bases from V and 0 bases from J, the junction contained 3 bases not matched to a gene. The CDR3 totals 16 residues. The CDR3 sequence: CASSFGTGGYQETQYF. Written as DNA, the CDR3 is TGTGCCAGCAGTTTCGGGACAGGGGGGTACCAAGAGACCCAGTACTTC.

This clonotype occurred many times. The V gene is TRBV5-6, the J gene TRBJ2-5; 9 nucleotides agree with TRBD2. V shed 4 bases and J 1 base; nucleotides not matched to a gene: 8. Germline V CDR1 and CDR2: SGHDT, YYEEEE. The CDR3 consists of 16 residues. The CDR3 loop reads CASSAGLARTQETQYF. CDR3 DNA: TGTGCCAGCAGCGCCGGACTAGCGCGAACCCAAGAGACCCAGTACTTC.